This T cell receptor beta chain is drawn from a study of blood T cells in healthy people across ages. This clonotype occurred a few times. The antigen is not known. The use of a sample-barcoded 5' primer and a J-beta primer mix characterized a second PCR of roughly 7 to 11 cycles. Every single cDNA molecule received a tag from a template-switch adaptor with 12 random nucleotides. TCRdb reprocessed the 5' RACE reads via MiXCR and lists one record per CDR3 protein. Here the sample spans around 1,500,000 distinct CDR3 sequences, roughly 28% being singletons. Overall study findings and caveats: When one million T cells were used, diversity estimates were thought to be underestimates. The CMV status of each donor remained undetermined, and this could have confounded shifts in expanded clonotypes. Older age went with lower TCR beta diversity per million T cells, in a roughly linear way.

Trimming took 6 bases from V and 4 from J, leaving 15 bases between them. CDR3 length equals 14 residues. Germline V lookup: CDR1 MNHEY, CDR2 SVGAGI. Sequencing was done on a sample of blood. The chain uses TRBV6-5 and TRBJ1-1; tentative D call: TRBD1 (5 bases). The TCR sequence derives from a woman in her twenties or thirties in good health. The CDR3 DNA is TGTGCCAGCAGGGGGACGACCTCAGGCACTGAAGCTTTCTTT. This gives the protein CASRGTTSGTEAFF.